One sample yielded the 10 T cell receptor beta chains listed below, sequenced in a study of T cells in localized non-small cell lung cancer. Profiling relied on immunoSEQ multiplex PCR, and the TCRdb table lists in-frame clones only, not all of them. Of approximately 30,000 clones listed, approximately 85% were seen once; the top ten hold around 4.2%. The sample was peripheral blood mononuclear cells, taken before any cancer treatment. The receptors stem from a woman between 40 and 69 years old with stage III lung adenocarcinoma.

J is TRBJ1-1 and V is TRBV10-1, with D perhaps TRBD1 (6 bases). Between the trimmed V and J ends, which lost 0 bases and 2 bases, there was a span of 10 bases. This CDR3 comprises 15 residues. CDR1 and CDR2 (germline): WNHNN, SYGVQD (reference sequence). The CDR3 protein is CASSESTGANTEAFF. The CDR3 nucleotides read TGCGCCAGCAGTGAGTCGACGGGGGCTAACACTGAAGCTTTCTTT.

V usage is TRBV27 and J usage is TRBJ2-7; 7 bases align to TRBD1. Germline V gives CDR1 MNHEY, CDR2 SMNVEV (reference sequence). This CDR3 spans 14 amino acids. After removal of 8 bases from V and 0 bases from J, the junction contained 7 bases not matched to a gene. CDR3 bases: TGTGCCAGCCGAAGACAGGGCAGCTCCTACGAGCAGTACTTC. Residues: CASRRQGSSYEQYF.

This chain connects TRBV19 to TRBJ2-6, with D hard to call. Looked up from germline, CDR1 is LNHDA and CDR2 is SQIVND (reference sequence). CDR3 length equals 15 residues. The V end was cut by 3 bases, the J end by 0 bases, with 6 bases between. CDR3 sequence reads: CASSIMISGANVLTF. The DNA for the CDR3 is TGTGCCAGTAGTATCATGATCTCTGGGGCCAACGTCCTGACTTTC.

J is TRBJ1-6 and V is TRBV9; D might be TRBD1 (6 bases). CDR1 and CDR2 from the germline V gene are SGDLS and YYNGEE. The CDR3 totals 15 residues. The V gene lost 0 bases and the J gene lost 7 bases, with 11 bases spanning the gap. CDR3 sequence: CASSVGPGQNSPLHF. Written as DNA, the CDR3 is TGTGCCAGCAGCGTAGGCCCCGGACAGAATTCACCCCTCCACTTT.

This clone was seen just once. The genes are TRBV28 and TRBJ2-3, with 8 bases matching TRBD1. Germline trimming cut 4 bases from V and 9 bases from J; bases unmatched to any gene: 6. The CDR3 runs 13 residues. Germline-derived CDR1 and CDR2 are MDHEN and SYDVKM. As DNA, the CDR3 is TGTGCCAGCAGTTACCCCCGGGACAGGACGCAGTATTTT. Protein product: CASSYPRDRTQYF.

CDR3 bases: TGCGCCAGCAGCAGGGGGGCAGGAGATACGCAGTATTTT. As protein: CASSRGAGDTQYF. J is TRBJ2-3 and V is TRBV5-1; D assignment may be TRBD1 or TRBD2 (6 bases each). This CDR3 is built from 13 residues. Trimming took 4 bases from V and 5 from J, leaving 11 bases between them. CDR1 and CDR2 from the germline V gene are SGHRS and YFSETQ.

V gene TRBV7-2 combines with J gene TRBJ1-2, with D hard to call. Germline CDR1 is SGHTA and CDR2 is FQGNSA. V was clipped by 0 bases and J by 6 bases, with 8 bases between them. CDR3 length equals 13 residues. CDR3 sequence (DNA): TGTGCCAGCAGCTTAGCGAACCCTGATGGCTACACCTTC. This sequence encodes CASSLANPDGYTF.

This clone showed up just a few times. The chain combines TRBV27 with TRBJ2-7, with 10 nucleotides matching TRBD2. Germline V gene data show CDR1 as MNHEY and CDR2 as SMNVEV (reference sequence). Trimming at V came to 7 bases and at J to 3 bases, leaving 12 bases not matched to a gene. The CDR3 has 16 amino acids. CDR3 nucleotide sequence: TGTGCCAGCACTAACCGGGGTAGCGGGAGGATCTACGAGCAGTACTTC. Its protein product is CASTNRGSGRIYEQYF.

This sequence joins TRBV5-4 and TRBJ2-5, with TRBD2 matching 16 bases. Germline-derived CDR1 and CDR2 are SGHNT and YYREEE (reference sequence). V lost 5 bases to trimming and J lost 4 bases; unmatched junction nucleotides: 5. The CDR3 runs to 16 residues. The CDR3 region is CASRSGTSGGGETQYF. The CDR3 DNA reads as TGTGCCAGCAGGTCCGGGACTAGCGGGGGGGGAGAGACCCAGTACTTC.

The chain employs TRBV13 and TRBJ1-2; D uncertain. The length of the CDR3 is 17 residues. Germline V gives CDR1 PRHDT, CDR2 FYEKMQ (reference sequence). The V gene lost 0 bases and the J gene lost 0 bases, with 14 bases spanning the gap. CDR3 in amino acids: CASSLGVEAIANYGYTF. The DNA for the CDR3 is TGTGCCAGCAGCTTAGGGGTCGAGGCCATAGCTAACTATGGCTACACCTTC.